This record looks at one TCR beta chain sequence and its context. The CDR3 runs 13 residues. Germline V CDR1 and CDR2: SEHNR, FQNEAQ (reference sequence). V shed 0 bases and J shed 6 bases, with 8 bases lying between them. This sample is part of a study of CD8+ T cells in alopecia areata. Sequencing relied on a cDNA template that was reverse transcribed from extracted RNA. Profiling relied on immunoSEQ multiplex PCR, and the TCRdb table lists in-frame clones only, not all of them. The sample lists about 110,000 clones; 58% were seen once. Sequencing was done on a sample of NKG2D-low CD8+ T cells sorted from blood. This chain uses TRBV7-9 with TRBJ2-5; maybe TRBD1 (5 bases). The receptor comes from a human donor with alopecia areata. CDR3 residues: CASSLAGLQTQYF. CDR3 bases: TGTGCCAGCAGCTTAGCGGGGCTGCAGACCCAGTACTTC.